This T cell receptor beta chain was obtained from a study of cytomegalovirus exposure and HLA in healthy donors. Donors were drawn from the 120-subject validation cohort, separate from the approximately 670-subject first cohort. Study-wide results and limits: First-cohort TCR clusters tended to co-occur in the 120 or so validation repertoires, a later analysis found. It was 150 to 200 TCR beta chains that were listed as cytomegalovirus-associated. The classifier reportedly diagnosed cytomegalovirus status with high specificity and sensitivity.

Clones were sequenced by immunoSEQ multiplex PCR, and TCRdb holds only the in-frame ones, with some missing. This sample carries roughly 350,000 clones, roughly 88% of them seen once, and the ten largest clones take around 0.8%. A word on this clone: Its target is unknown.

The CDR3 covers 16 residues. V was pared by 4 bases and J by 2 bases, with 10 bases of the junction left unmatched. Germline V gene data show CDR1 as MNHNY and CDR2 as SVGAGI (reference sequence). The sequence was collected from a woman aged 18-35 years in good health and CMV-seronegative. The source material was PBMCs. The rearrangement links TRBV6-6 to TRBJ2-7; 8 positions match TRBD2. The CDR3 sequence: CASSSETSGLTYEQYF. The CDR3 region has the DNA TGTGCCAGCAGTTCAGAAACTAGCGGCCTGACCTACGAGCAGTACTTC.